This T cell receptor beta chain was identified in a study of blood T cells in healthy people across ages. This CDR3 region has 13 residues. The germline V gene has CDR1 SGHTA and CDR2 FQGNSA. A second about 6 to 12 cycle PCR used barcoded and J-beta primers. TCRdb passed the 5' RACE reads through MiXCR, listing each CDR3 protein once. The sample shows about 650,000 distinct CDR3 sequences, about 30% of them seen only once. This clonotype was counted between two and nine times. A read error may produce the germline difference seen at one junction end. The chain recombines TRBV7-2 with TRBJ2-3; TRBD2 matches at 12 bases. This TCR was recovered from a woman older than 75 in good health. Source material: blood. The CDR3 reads CANSLWGLAGQYF. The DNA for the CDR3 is TGTGCCAACAGCTTATGGGGACTAGCGGGGCAGTATTTT.